Following are 28 T cell receptor beta chains from one sample sequenced in a study of T cell responses to AZD1222 COVID-19 vaccine (dated by TCRdb to 2020 to 2022). The sample's time point label is to be understood as: about 28 days (+/-7) after the second vaccine dose. The library came from the immunoSEQ multiplex PCR assay. TCRdb took over this immuneACCESS table, retaining in-frame rearrangements with V and J assigned. Such tables are incomplete; in checked studies, under half of the missing clones stem from an unresolved V gene, and the remainder is unexplained. Counted in this sample were under 170,000 clones; 90% of them appeared once. The ten largest clonotypes hold roughly 3.2% of the sample. The source material was peripheral blood, sampled 28 days after the second AZD1222 dose. These TCRs come from an adult who received the AZD1222 COVID-19 vaccine.

The genes are TRBV25-1 and TRBJ2-2; the D gene is possibly TRBD2 (5 bases). Looked up from germline, CDR1 is MGHDK and CDR2 is SYGVNS. V lost 3 bases and J lost 2, with 13 bases in between. This CDR3 spans 16 amino acids. The CDR3 DNA follows: TGTGCCAGCAGTGAGATCGATAGCGAAAACACCGGGGAGCTGTTTTTT. It encodes CASSEIDSENTGELFF.

The rearrangement uses TRBV19 and TRBJ1-4, with TRBD1 as a possible D gene (5 bases). Germline-derived CDR1 and CDR2 are LNHDA and SQIVND (reference sequence). Deletions cut 3 bases from V and 6 bases from J, with 11 bases between. This CDR3 has 14 amino acids. CDR3 bases: TGTGCCAGTAGTATCCCGGGGGTGGATGAAAAACTGTTTTTT. This gives the protein CASSIPGVDEKLFF.

The chain couples TRBV11-2 to TRBJ2-5, with D perhaps being TRBD1 or TRBD2 (5 bases each). This CDR3 comprises 16 residues. Trimming stripped 4 bases from V and 2 bases from J, with 17 bases between. The germline CDR1 and CDR2 sequences are SGHAT and FQNNGV. The CDR3 DNA reads TGTGCCAGCAGCTACCGGGGCCGAATCGTTCAAGAGACCCAGTACTTC. Translation gives CASSYRGRIVQETQYF.

The J gene is TRBJ1-1, the V gene TRBV6-5; D is perhaps TRBD1 (6 bases). Trimming took off 6 bases at V and 1 base at J, with 12 bases between the two ends. The V gene's germline CDR1 is MNHEY and CDR2 SVGAGI. This CDR3 contains 14 residues. The CDR3 loop reads CASSRGQSNTEAFF. For the CDR3, the DNA is TGTGCCAGCAGCCGCGGACAGTCGAACACTGAAGCTTTCTTT.

The V gene is TRBV6-2 or TRBV6-3, the J gene TRBJ1-1; D ambiguous. CDR3 length: 13 residues. The V gene's germline CDR1 is MNHEY and CDR2 SVGEGT. V lost 2 bases and J 6 bases, leaving 10 bases between the germline ends. The CDR3 nucleotides read TGTGCCAGCAGTTACAGGAGTGGGGCTGAAGCTTTCTTT. Residues: CASSYRSGAEAFF.

The chain carries TRBV27 and TRBJ1-2, with 10 nucleotides matching TRBD1. With 7 bases clipped from V and 7 bases from J, the junction kept 12 bases outside the gene matches. Germline loops: CDR1 MNHEY, CDR2 SMNVEV (reference sequence). The CDR3 consists of 15 residues. The CDR3 DNA follows: TGTGCCAGCACCCCGGCCGGGACAGGGGCTCGTGGCTACACCTTC. Translated: CASTPAGTGARGYTF.

V gene TRBV9 combines with J gene TRBJ1-2, with TRBD1 matching 10 bases. The CDR3 totals 15 residues. Trimming removed 3 bases from V and 0 bases from J; junction bases left unmatched: 2. Germline V gene data show CDR1 as SGDLS and CDR2 as YYNGEE. The DNA for the CDR3 is TGTGCCAGCAGCGACGGGACAGGGGCTAACTATGGCTACACCTTC. Protein sequence: CASSDGTGANYGYTF.

This clone was recorded a few times. This chain joins TRBV2 and TRBJ1-1; tentative D call: TRBD1 (6 bases). CDR1 and CDR2 from the germline V gene are SNHLY and FYNNEI. The V end lost 6 bases, the J end lost 5 bases, and 13 bases lay between the germline ends. The CDR3 is 13 residues long. The CDR3 loop reads CASRDRRGTEAFF. DNA for the CDR3: TGTGCCAGCAGAGACAGGAGGGGTACTGAAGCTTTCTTT.

The V gene is TRBV20-1, the J gene TRBJ2-7; 11 positions agree with TRBD1. The CDR3 sequence is 14 residues long. V lost 3 bases to trimming and J lost 4 bases; unmatched junction nucleotides: 5. Germline V gene sequence: CDR1 DFQATT, CDR2 SNEGSKA (reference sequence). The CDR3: CSASRGDRGYEQYF. The CDR3 DNA is TGCAGTGCTAGTCGGGGGGACAGGGGGTACGAGCAGTACTTC.

The chain recombines TRBV19 with TRBJ2-1; D gene ambiguous. The V end lost 0 bases, the J end lost 2 bases, and 11 bases lay between the germline ends. The CDR3 covers 16 residues. Germline CDR1 and CDR2: LNHDA and SQIVND (reference sequence). The CDR3 nucleotides read TGTGCCAGTAGTATAGATCGGCAGGCAACCTACAATGAGCAGTTCTTC. The encoded protein is CASSIDRQATYNEQFF. Complete variable domain (other parts from reference TRBV19 and TRBJ2-1): DGGITQSPKYLFRKEGQNVTLSCEQNLNHDAMYWYRQDPGQGLRLIYYSQIVNDFQKGDIAEGYSVSREKKESFPLTVTSAQKNPTAFYLCASSIDRQATYNEQFFGPGTRLTVL.

This clone was seen a single time. The chain uses TRBV6-5 and TRBJ1-3, with no clear D. V dropped 2 bases and J dropped 2 bases, with 7 bases sitting between them. Per germline, CDR1 MNHEY and CDR2 SVGAGI. The CDR3 has 14 amino acids. The CDR3 region has the DNA TGTGCCAGCAGTTACACGTCAGCTGGAAACACCATATATTTT. Its translation: CASSYTSAGNTIYF.

This clone was counted between two and nine times. CDR3 nucleotide sequence: TGCGCCAGCAGTTTCGGACAGGGGCCCACCGGGGAGCTGTTTTTT. It specifies CASSFGQGPTGELFF. The chain employs TRBV5-1 and TRBJ2-2; 9 nucleotides align to TRBD1. The CDR3 consists of 15 residues. Looked up from germline, CDR1 is SGHRS and CDR2 is YFSETQ. Trimming removed 5 bases from V and 4 bases from J; junction bases left unmatched: 6.

This sequence joins TRBV12-2 and TRBJ1-6; the listed D gene, TRBD1, was not tested against the DNA. TRBV12-2 is noted as a pseudogene. CDR3 length: 14 amino acids. This CDR3 is CASRGLGTGIPLHF. The CDR3 DNA follows: TGTGCAAGTCGCGGCCTTGGGACAGGGATACCCCTCCACTTT.

This chain joins TRBV6-5 and TRBJ1-3; a possible D gene is TRBD1 (5 bases). V shed 5 bases and J shed 0 bases, with 8 bases lying between them. The germline CDR1 and CDR2 sequences are MNHEY and SVGAGI. There are 14 residues in the CDR3. The CDR3 DNA follows: TGTGCCAGCAGTCAGGGCTTCTCTGGAAACACCATATATTTT. This codes for CASSQGFSGNTIYF.

The genes are TRBV29-1 and TRBJ2-5; D remains ambiguous. The CDR3 contains 15 residues. CDR1 is SQVTM and CDR2 is ANQGSEA in the germline V gene. V was cut by 4 bases and J by 2 bases, with 17 bases left in between. In DNA form, the CDR3 reads TGCAGCGTTGTTTCGGCCAACAAATCGCAAGAGACCCAGTACTTC. Its protein is CSVVSANKSQETQYF.

The V call is TRBV12-3 or TRBV12-4, the J call TRBJ2-5; D not certain. V was pared by 4 bases and J by 2 bases, with 2 bases between. This CDR3 is 11 amino acids long. Here the CDR3 DNA reads TGTGCCAGCAGTTCGCAAGAGACCCAGTACTTC. Its translation: CASSSQETQYF.

The CDR3 protein is CASSELKNTEAFF. The CDR3 DNA reads TGTGCCAGCAGTGAACTAAAGAACACTGAAGCTTTCTTT. The chain employs TRBV25-1 and TRBJ1-1; D call uncertain. The CDR3 contains 13 residues. Germline values: CDR1 MGHDK, CDR2 SYGVNS. Trimming pared 2 bases from V and 1 base from J, leaving 5 bases between.

The J gene is TRBJ1-1, the V gene TRBV6-5; no reliable D call. Trimming pared 8 bases from V and 1 base from J, leaving 11 bases between. The germline V gene has CDR1 MNHEY and CDR2 SVGAGI. CDR3 length: 13 amino acids. The CDR3 is CASVVNRNTEAFF. CDR3 coding DNA: TGTGCCAGCGTTGTCAACAGGAACACTGAAGCTTTCTTT.

The chain carries TRBV29-1 and TRBJ1-2; D gene unclear. Looked up from germline, CDR1 is SQVTM and CDR2 is ANQGSEA. The CDR3 length is 14 residues. With 0 bases removed from V and 4 bases from J, the gap between germline ends came to 12 bases. CDR3 DNA sequence: TGCAGCGTTGAAGATCCCGGCCTGCGCTATGGCTACACCTTC. Translating gives CSVEDPGLRYGYTF.

The V gene is TRBV14, the J gene TRBJ2-2; TRBD2 aligns across 8 bases. V shed 4 bases and J 6 bases; nucleotides not matched to a gene: 7. Germline V gene lookup returns CDR1 SGHDN and CDR2 FVKESK. The CDR3 has 15 residues. CDR3 in amino acids: CASSLVAGTAGELFF. In nucleotides, the CDR3 is TGTGCCAGCAGCCTAGTAGCGGGAACGGCCGGGGAGCTGTTTTTT.

V usage is TRBV29-1 and J usage is TRBJ1-2; a weak D match, TRBD1 (6 bases). Germline CDR1 SQVTM, CDR2 ANQGSEA. V was pared by 3 bases and J by 2 bases, with 7 bases between. This CDR3 spans 12 amino acids. CDR3: CSVEDRNYGYTF. CDR3 DNA: TGCAGCGTTGAGGACAGAAACTATGGCTACACCTTC.

This chain links TRBV6-5 with TRBJ1-6, with no clear D. The CDR3 sequence is 13 residues long. Germline V lookup: CDR1 MNHEY, CDR2 SVGAGI. Trimming took off 6 bases at V and 5 bases at J, with 8 bases between the two ends. The CDR3 loop is CASRPYHNSPLHF. The DNA of the CDR3 is TGTGCCAGCAGGCCTTATCATAATTCACCCCTCCACTTT.

The gene calls are TRBV7-2 and TRBJ1-3; D is perhaps TRBD1 (5 bases). Germline values: CDR1 SGHTA, CDR2 FQGNSA. The CDR3 has 15 residues. V lost 5 bases, J lost 4 bases, and 15 bases lay in between. Here the CDR3 reads CASSQKGNSGNTIYF. In nucleotides, the CDR3 is TGTGCCAGCAGCCAAAAGGGGAATTCAGGAAACACCATATATTTT.

The chain employs TRBV7-9 and TRBJ1-2; D call uncertain. There are 14 residues in the CDR3. V shed 4 bases and J shed 4 bases, with 13 bases lying between them. In germline, CDR1 is SEHNR, CDR2 FQNEAQ (reference sequence). The DNA for the CDR3 is TGTGCCAGCAGCTCACCTCAGGATCGCTATGGCTACACCTTC. Translating gives CASSSPQDRYGYTF.

This clone has only one observation. The rearrangement uses TRBV5-1 and TRBJ1-1; D call uncertain. The germline CDR1 and CDR2 sequences are SGHRS and YFSETQ. V dropped 6 bases and J dropped 0 bases, with 12 bases sitting between them. The CDR3 is 14 amino acids. CDR3 residues: CASKWEVMNTEAFF. CDR3 nucleotides: TGCGCCAGCAAATGGGAGGTCATGAACACTGAAGCTTTCTTT.

This clone was seen only once. This rearrangement joins TRBV3-1 (or the pseudogene TRBV3-2) to TRBJ2-3, with 13 bases fitting TRBD2. The CDR3 loop spans 17 amino acids. CDR1 and CDR2 (germline): LGHDT, YNNKEL (reference sequence). Trimming removed 2 bases from V and 4 bases from J; junction bases left unmatched: 6. The CDR3 loop reads CASSQHGLAGAADTQYF. The CDR3 DNA follows: TGTGCCAGCAGCCAACATGGACTAGCGGGAGCAGCAGATACGCAGTATTTT.

CDR3 in amino acids: CAWSTFGTLSNQPQHF. CDR3 bases: TGTGCCTGGAGCACCTTCGGGACATTGAGCAATCAGCCCCAGCATTTT. This chain joins TRBV30 and TRBJ1-5, with D perhaps TRBD1 (6 bases). V lost 3 bases, J lost 1 base, and 16 bases lay in between. The germline V gene encodes CDR1 GTSNPN and CDR2 SVGIG (reference sequence). The CDR3 runs 16 residues.

The V call is TRBV6-5, the J call TRBJ1-2, with TRBD1 matching over 10 bases. The trim removed 1 base at V and 9 bases at J, leaving 5 bases unmatched. This CDR3 has 14 residues. Germline lookup yields CDR1 MNHEY and CDR2 SVGAGI. CDR3 sequence (DNA): TGTGCCAGCAGTTACTGGGACAGGGGAGAACGCTACACCTTC. This sequence encodes CASSYWDRGERYTF.